What follows are 25 T cell receptor beta chains derived from one specimen sequenced in a study of blood T cell repertoires in COVID-19. Method: immunoSEQ multiplex PCR; TCRdb's copy keeps in-frame clones and lacks some. The table lists about 300,000 clones, more than 75% of them singletons. Material: peripheral blood. All receptors derive from a woman between 40 and 55 years old who had recovered from COVID-19.

CDR3 DNA sequence: TGCGCCAGCAGCCGCACAGGGCAAAACACTGAAGCTTTCTTT. This gives the protein CASSRTGQNTEAFF. The chain carries TRBV4-1 and TRBJ1-1, with TRBD1 as a possible D gene (6 bases). CDR3 length equals 14 residues. The germline gives CDR1 MGHRA, CDR2 YSYEKL. V lost 4 bases to trimming and J lost 2 bases, with 11 bases between them.

The chain joins TRBV7-2 to TRBJ2-5; 9 bases fit TRBD2. With V trimmed by 5 bases and J by 1 base, 2 bases remained unmatched. There are 14 residues in the CDR3. The germline V gene has CDR1 SGHTA and CDR2 FQGNSA. The chain's CDR3 is CASSQGLAQETQYF. The CDR3 DNA reads as TGTGCCAGCAGCCAGGGACTAGCCCAAGAGACCCAGTACTTC. Full variable domain (missing parts from reference TRBV7-2 and TRBJ2-5): GAGVSQSPSNKVTEKGKDVELRCDPISGHTALYWYRQSLGQGLEFLIYFQGNSAPDKSGLPSDRFSAERTGGSVSTLTIQRTQQEDSAVYLCASSQGLAQETQYFGPGTRLLVL.

CDR3 residues: CASSLALSNYGYTF. The CDR3 region has the DNA TGTGCCAGCAGCTTAGCGCTCAGTAACTATGGCTACACCTTC. The chain is built from TRBV7-2 and TRBJ1-2; D unresolved. Germline CDR1 is SGHTA and CDR2 is FQGNSA. V shed 0 bases and J shed 1 base, with 6 bases lying between them. This CDR3 has 14 residues.

The V and J genes are TRBV27 and TRBJ2-5; 10 bases align to TRBD1. Germline CDR1 and CDR2: MNHEY and SMNVEV (reference sequence). V shed 3 bases and J 4 bases; nucleotides not matched to a gene: 5. CDR3 length: 15 residues. The DNA of the CDR3 is TGTGCCAGCAGTTTCGGGACAGGGGTACGAGAGACCCAGTACTTC. The encoded protein is CASSFGTGVRETQYF.

V gene TRBV19 combines with J gene TRBJ2-1, with 8 bases identical to TRBD2. V dropped 3 bases and J dropped 5; count of bases not matched to a gene: 3. The CDR3 has 14 amino acids. CDR1 and CDR2 (germline): LNHDA, SQIVND (reference sequence). As DNA, the CDR3 is TGTGCCAGTAGTATTAGCGGGGCGCACAATGAGCAGTTCTTC. This codes for CASSISGAHNEQFF.

The chain links TRBV30 to TRBJ1-1, with D hard to call. The CDR3 sequence is 13 residues long. CDR1 is GTSNPN and CDR2 is SVGIG in the germline V gene (reference sequence). V was shortened by 0 bases and J by 6 bases, with 11 bases between the two germline ends. CDR3 in DNA: TGTGCCTGGAGTGTGGTCGGGTATTCTGAAGCTTTCTTT. Encoded protein: CAWSVVGYSEAFF. The variable domain in full, with the rest retrieved from reference TRBV30 and TRBJ1-1, is SQTIHQWPATLVQPVGSPLSLECTVEGTSNPNLYWYRQAAGRGLQLLFYSVGIGQISSEVPQNLSASRPQDRQFILSSKKLLLSDSGFYLCAWSVVGYSEAFFGQGTRLTVV.

In DNA form, the CDR3 reads TGCGCCAGCAGCCCGGGACAGGTTAACAACGAGCAGTACTTC. Its translation is CASSPGQVNNEQYF. The V gene is TRBV5-1, the J gene TRBJ2-7; 8 nucleotides match TRBD1. The CDR3 is 14 amino acids. Germline trimming cut 4 bases from V and 5 bases from J; bases unmatched to any gene: 8. Germline lookup yields CDR1 SGHRS and CDR2 YFSETQ.

The chain's CDR3 is CASSITGPEAFF. DNA of the CDR3: TGCGCCAGCAGCATAACAGGGCCTGAAGCTTTCTTT. This chain connects TRBV5-1 to TRBJ1-1; maybe TRBD1 (6 bases). The ends were cut back, 4 bases at V and 6 bases at J, with 10 bases in the middle. Germline loops: CDR1 SGHRS, CDR2 YFSETQ. This CDR3 contains 12 residues.

This chain connects TRBV18 to TRBJ1-2; 8 bases agree with TRBD1. CDR3 size: 15 residues. Germline CDR1 reads KGHSH; CDR2 reads LQKENI. Germline trimming cut 4 bases from V and 8 bases from J; bases unmatched to any gene: 12. The CDR3 DNA sequence: TGTGCCAGCTCACGCCTTCGGGACAGGCGGGAAGGCTACACCTTC. Its protein product is CASSRLRDRREGYTF. Drawing the rest from reference TRBV18 and TRBJ1-2, the complete variable domain is NAGVMQNPRHLVRRRGQEARLRCSPMKGHSHVYWYRQLPEEGLKFMVYLQKENIIDESGMPKERFSAEFPKEGPSILRIQQVVRGDSAAYFCASSRLRDRREGYTFGSGTRLTVV.

The gene calls are TRBV5-6 and TRBJ2-7, with 10 bases matching TRBD1. J was trimmed by 7 bases and V by 1 base; bases with no gene match: 17. From germline, CDR1 is SGHDT and CDR2 YYEEEE. The CDR3 spans 18 residues. The CDR3 region is CASSLLVGQGMGNGEQYF. CDR3 nucleotide sequence: TGTGCCAGCAGCTTGTTGGTGGGACAGGGGATGGGAAACGGGGAGCAGTACTTC.

The chain couples TRBV5-1 to TRBJ2-3, with 12 bases matching TRBD1. The CDR3 has 16 residues. Trimming removed 7 bases from V and 3 bases from J; junction bases left unmatched: 9. Germline lookup yields CDR1 SGHRS and CDR2 YFSETQ. The CDR3, as DNA: TGCGCCAGCCTGCTAGGGACAGGGGGCGAAACAGATACGCAGTATTTT. Amino acid sequence: CASLLGTGGETDTQYF.

This chain links TRBV5-6 with TRBJ1-5; D is ambiguous. The CDR3 length is 13 residues. Deletions cut 0 bases from V and 4 bases from J, with 5 bases between. CDR1 is SGHDT, CDR2 YYEEEE, per germline. The CDR3 bases are TGTGCCAGCAGCTTGGCCGGGAATCAGCCCCAGCATTTT. This gives the protein CASSLAGNQPQHF.

J is TRBJ2-1 and V is TRBV5-1; possible D gene TRBD1, 6 bases. The germline gives CDR1 SGHRS, CDR2 YFSETQ. CDR3 size: 15 residues. The V end lost 0 bases, the J end lost 8 bases, and 15 bases lay between the germline ends. The CDR3 spells CASSLGPGARDEQFF. DNA of the CDR3: TGCGCCAGCAGCTTGGGTCCAGGGGCCAGGGATGAGCAGTTCTTC.

In its sample, this clone was seen a few times. The chain combines TRBV28 with TRBJ1-3; D gene uncertain. With 5 bases removed from V and 0 bases from J, the gap between germline ends came to 8 bases. The CDR3 is 14 residues long. Germline CDR1 and CDR2: MDHEN and SYDVKM. The CDR3 coding sequence is TGTGCCAGCAGTACCGGGTACTCTGGAAACACCATATATTTT. The encoded protein is CASSTGYSGNTIYF. The full variable domain, its missing parts supplied by reference TRBV28 and TRBJ1-3, is DVKVTQSSRYLVKRTGEKVFLECVQDMDHENMFWYRQDPGLGLRLIYFSYDVKMKEKGDIPEGYSVSREKKERFSLILESASTNQTSMYLCASSTGYSGNTIYFGEGSWLTVV.

The gene calls are TRBV7-2 and TRBJ2-5, with TRBD1 as a possible D gene (6 bases). The CDR3 extends over 13 amino acids. Germline V gene lookup returns CDR1 SGHTA and CDR2 FQGNSA. The germline V and J ends were trimmed by 7 bases and 5 bases, with 14 bases remaining between them. CDR3: CASTRAGVETQYF. The CDR3 nucleotides read TGTGCCAGCACCAGGGCAGGGGTGGAGACCCAGTACTTC. The variable domain in full, with the rest retrieved from reference TRBV7-2 and TRBJ2-5, is GAGVSQSPSNKVTEKGKDVELRCDPISGHTALYWYRQSLGQGLEFLIYFQGNSAPDKSGLPSDRFSAERTGGSVSTLTIQRTQQEDSAVYLCASTRAGVETQYFGPGTRLLVL.

The chain has TRBV4-3 and TRBJ2-1; the D is unclear. V lost 0 bases to trimming and J lost 3 bases, with 9 bases between them. The CDR3 is 15 amino acids. The V gene's germline CDR1 is LGHNA and CDR2 YSLEER. The CDR3 here is CASSQEGLDYNEQFF. The CDR3 region has the DNA TGCGCCAGCAGCCAAGAAGGCCTAGACTACAATGAGCAGTTCTTC.

The J gene is TRBJ2-1, the V gene TRBV3-1 (or the pseudogene TRBV3-2), with a tentative D call TRBD2 (6 bases). The V end was cut by 4 bases, the J end by 5 bases, with 12 bases between. Germline values: CDR1 LGHDT, CDR2 YNNKEL (reference sequence). The CDR3 covers 14 residues. The CDR3 nucleotides read TGTGCCAGCAGCCCGGGGCTAGCGAACAATGAGCAGTTCTTC. Its translation is CASSPGLANNEQFF.

The gene calls are TRBV20-1 and TRBJ1-2, with TRBD1 as a possible D gene (5 bases). This CDR3 region has 9 residues. Germline CDR1 DFQATT, CDR2 SNEGSKA (reference sequence). Trimming left V 6 bases short and J 6 bases short, with 5 bases between. CDR3 nucleotide sequence: TGCAGTGCCAGGGATGGCTACACCTTC. Its translation: CSARDGYTF.

The chain employs TRBV6-6 and TRBJ1-1; a possible D gene is TRBD1 (6 bases). Germline assignment: CDR1 MNHNY and CDR2 SVGAGI (reference sequence). With 6 bases removed from V and 0 bases from J, the gap between germline ends came to 14 bases. The CDR3 loop spans 15 amino acids. The CDR3, as DNA: TGTGCCAGCAGCTCCGGCGGGGGCTTGAACACTGAAGCTTTCTTT. Translation gives CASSSGGGLNTEAFF.

The CDR3 nucleotides read TGTGCCAGTAGTATAGGTGGCCTTACCCCTCTAGCCAAAAACATTCAGTACTTC. Amino acid sequence: CASSIGGLTPLAKNIQYF. The chain uses TRBV19 and TRBJ2-4, with D unresolved. Germline-derived CDR1 and CDR2 are LNHDA and SQIVND (reference sequence). V gave up 1 base and J gave up 0 bases, with 16 bases separating them. The CDR3 covers 18 residues.

V usage is TRBV6-2 or TRBV6-3 and J usage is TRBJ2-3, with 7 bases lining up with TRBD2. Germline V gene lookup returns CDR1 MNHEY and CDR2 SVGEGT. This CDR3 region has 14 residues. Unmatched junction bases numbered 2, after V lost 2 bases and J lost 3 bases. The CDR3 spells CASSYAGVTDTQYF. The CDR3 coding sequence is TGTGCCAGCAGTTACGCGGGGGTAACAGATACGCAGTATTTT.

The chain couples TRBV6-2 or TRBV6-3 to TRBJ1-1, with D perhaps matching TRBD1 (6 bases). The germline V gene has CDR1 MNHEY and CDR2 SVGEGT. Trimming removed 4 bases at V and 5 bases at J, with 11 bases between. This CDR3 is 13 amino acids long. CDR3 bases: TGTGCCAGCAGTTCAACAGGGTGGACTGAAGCTTTCTTT. The encoded protein is CASSSTGWTEAFF.

About this clone: This may stem from a read error, because a much larger clone lies one nucleotide away. The genes are TRBV7-6 and TRBJ2-7; perhaps TRBD1 as D (6 bases). This CDR3 has 13 amino acids. Germline CDR1 reads SGHVS; CDR2 reads FNYEAQ. V was pared by 5 bases and J by 1 base, with 9 bases between. CDR3 residues: CASSNQGSYEQYF. Written as DNA, the CDR3 is TGTGCCAGCAGCAACCAGGGGTCCTACGAGCAGTACTTC.

This clone was detected only a few times. The chain uses TRBV9 and TRBJ2-2; D possibly corresponds to TRBD2 (5 bases). CDR3 length equals 15 residues. V lost 2 bases, J lost 5 bases, and 13 bases lay in between. Germline loops: CDR1 SGDLS, CDR2 YYNGEE. The CDR3 DNA is TGTGCCAGCAGCGTGGGCCTGCGAGGGACCGGGGAGCTGTTTTTT. Translation gives CASSVGLRGTGELFF. Full variable domain (outside the CDR3, taken from reference TRBV9 and TRBJ2-2): DSGVTQTPKHLITATGQRVTLRCSPRSGDLSVYWYQQSLDQGLQFLIQYYNGEERAKGNILERFSAQQFPDLHSELNLSSLELGDSALYFCASSVGLRGTGELFFGEGSRLTVL.

V gene TRBV20-1 combines with J gene TRBJ2-7; 7 nucleotides agree with TRBD1. Germline V CDR1 and CDR2: DFQATT, SNEGSKA (reference sequence). V shed 3 bases, J shed 6 bases, and the junction held 5 bases outside the gene matches. The CDR3 is 12 amino acids. The CDR3 nucleotides read TGCAGTGCTAGTCACGACAGGGCCGAGCAGTACTTC. Amino acid sequence: CSASHDRAEQYF.